The rows below give T cell receptor beta chains drawn from one sample of a study of blood T cells in healthy people across ages. From the 5' RACE reads, TCRdb called clonotypes with MiXCR, one entry per CDR3 protein. This table holds approximately 1.5 million distinct CDR3 sequences, 30% to 35% found once. The sample taken for sequencing was blood. These receptors originate from a woman aged 25 to 39 in good health. Both conserved end residues are part of each CDR3. The D gene is left open where the match is weak. The size entry is marked missing in some rows and otherwise reads once, few, many or a size class.

J gene | CDR3 length | clone size | D gene | V gene | CDR3 protein | CDR3 DNA
TRBJ2-3 | 16 | few | - | TRBV5-1 | CASSEVVAASTDTQYF | TGCGCCAGCAGCGAGGTAGTAGCGGCTAGCACAGATACGCAGTATTTT
TRBJ1-2 | 16 | few | - | TRBV20-1 | CSAGALGPGFKYGYTF | TGCAGTGCTGGAGCGCTCGGCCCGGGCTTCAAGTATGGCTACACCTTC
TRBJ1-2 | 16 | few | TRBD1 | TRBV27 | CASSSVLTRDSYGYTF | TGTGCCAGCAGTTCGGTCCTTACCAGGGACAGCTATGGCTACACCTTC
TRBJ2-7 | 15 | - | - | TRBV6-2/TRBV6-3 | CASSYRGMLSYEQYF | TGTGCCAGCAGTTATCGAGGGATGCTCTCCTACGAGCAGTACTTC
TRBJ2-7 | 17 | few | - | TRBV4-1 | CASSPGRFVQGGYEQYF | TGCGCCAGCAGTCCGGGACGTTTCGTACAGGGCGGCTACGAGCAGTACTTC
TRBJ2-1 | 15 | few | - | TRBV9 | CASSVDWDAYNEQFF | TGTGCCAGCAGCGTAGACTGGGACGCCTACAATGAGCAGTTCTTC
TRBJ1-5 | 16 | few | - | TRBV6-6 | CASSMGLRLDNQPQHF | TGTGCCAGCAGTATGGGACTCCGGCTTGATAATCAGCCCCAGCATTTT
TRBJ2-5 | 13 | few | - | TRBV27 | CASSFSRSETQYF | TGTGCCAGCAGTTTTTCGCGGTCAGAGACCCAGTACTTC
TRBJ2-7 | 15 | - | - | TRBV5-1 | CASSLVGEPSYEQYF | TGCGCCAGCAGCTTGGTTGGGGAGCCCTCCTACGAGCAGTACTTC
TRBJ1-2 | 13 | - | - | TRBV20-1 | CSASPTGFYGYTF | TGCAGTGCTAGCCCGACAGGCTTCTATGGCTACACCTTC
TRBJ1-2 | 13 | many | TRBD1 | TRBV29-1 | CSVVGQGGTGYTF | TGCAGCGTTGTAGGGCAGGGGGGTACCGGCTACACCTTC